The 11 T cell receptor beta chains listed next were all sequenced from one sample in a study of tumor-infiltrating lymphocytes in glioblastoma multiforme. Three nested ARM-PCR rounds with V-beta and C-beta primers built TCRB libraries. MiXCR, applied by TCRdb to the multiplex PCR reads, yields one record per CDR3 protein. The sample holds about 15,000 distinct CDR3 sequences; around 72% are singletons and the top ten take less than 45%. The sequencing sample was made of brain tumor tissue. Source of these receptors: a male donor with glioblastoma.

Concerning this clonotype: A read error is likely, as this CDR3 ends without the conserved phenylalanine or tryptophan. The DNA is left out, because the CDR3 cannot be placed on it with certainty; the CDR3 is given as TCRdb lists it. The V and J genes are TRBV29-1 and TRBJ2-7; the table gives TRBD2 as D, unverified against the DNA. With termini counted, the CDR3 has 14 amino acids. The germline gives CDR1 SQVTM, CDR2 ANQGSEA. CDR3 sequence: CSVVPGQGFYEQCL.

This clonotype was observed a handful of times. A read error may explain this, as a much larger clone is one base away. This chain connects TRBV11-1 to TRBJ1-1, with TRBD1 matching over 7 bases. The ends lost 2 bases at V and 0 bases at J; junction bases unmatched: 9. Germline CDR1 and CDR2: SGHAT and FQDESV (reference sequence). This CDR3 is built from 17 residues. The CDR3 DNA sequence: TGTGCCAGCAGCTTACGGGACAGAGGGTACGTGAACACTGAAGCTTTCTTT. As protein: CASSLRDRGYVNTEAFF.

This clonotype is labeled as medium-sized. The V and J genes are TRBV4-1 and TRBJ1-5; 7 nucleotides agree with TRBD1. CDR3 length: 17 residues. Germline V gives CDR1 MGHRA, CDR2 YSYEKL. V shed 1 base, J shed 0 bases, and the junction held 6 bases outside the gene matches. DNA for the CDR3: TGCGCCAGCAGCCAAGGGGGACAGTCCTATAGCAATCAGCCCCAGCATTTT. Its protein is CASSQGGQSYSNQPQHF.

The chain uses TRBV6-2 or TRBV6-3 and TRBJ2-5; D not certain. Per germline, CDR1 MNHEY and CDR2 SVGEGT. This CDR3 is 11 amino acids long. V was pared by 6 bases and J by 5 bases, with 7 bases between. CDR3 amino acids: CASRQSETQYF. The CDR3 DNA is TGTGCCAGCAGACAGTCCGAGACCCAGTACTTC.

This clonotype was seen once. Germline and junction disagree at one end, which may indicate a read error. The chain is built from TRBV11-2 and TRBJ2-7; the D gene is possibly TRBD2 (5 bases). Germline assignment: CDR1 SGHAT and CDR2 FQNNGV. This CDR3 contains 15 residues. CDR3 sequence reads: CASSFSSLALYGLCF. CDR3 coding DNA: TGTGCCAGCAGCTTCTCTAGCCTAGCACTATACGGGCTGTGCTTC.

A remark on this clonotype: The junction departs from the called germline gene at one end, perhaps through a read error. The J gene is TRBJ2-1, the V gene TRBV11-1, with 7 bases lining up with TRBD1. This CDR3 spans 16 amino acids. Per the germline V gene, CDR1 is SGHAT and CDR2 is FQDESV (reference sequence). The CDR3: CASSGSDRALYNGQFF. DNA of the CDR3: TGTGCCAGCAGCGGAAGTGACAGGGCGCTGTACAATGGGCAGTTCTTC.

This clonotype was seen once. V and J are TRBV6-6 and TRBJ1-5; D perhaps matches TRBD1 (5 bases). Germline V gene sequence: CDR1 MNHNY, CDR2 SVGAGI (reference sequence). The CDR3 is 12 residues long. Trimming left V 11 bases short and J 6 bases short, with 14 bases between. The CDR3 protein is CASWGESQPQHF. The CDR3 region has the DNA TGTGCCTCCTGGGGGGAGAGTCAGCCCCAGCATTTT.

As regards this clonotype: The junction shows a germline mismatch at one end, possibly a read error. The chain recombines TRBV11-3 with TRBJ2-3; D gene uncertain. The CDR3 contains 14 residues. Germline CDR1 SGHNT, CDR2 YENEEA. The CDR3 loop is CARSVESHADAQYF. In DNA form, the CDR3 reads TGTGCCCGCAGCGTTGAGAGTCACGCAGATGCGCAGTATTTT.

This clonotype appeared a few times. One junction end does not reproduce the germline sequence, and a read error may be involved. V usage is TRBV6-5 and J usage is TRBJ2-1, with 7 bases aligning to TRBD2. The CDR3 extends over 14 amino acids. Germline lookup yields CDR1 MNHEY and CDR2 SVGAGI. The CDR3 loop is CASESGGSGYDQFF. DNA for the CDR3: TGTGCCAGCGAGTCTGGCGGGAGTGGCTATGACCAGTTCTTC.

In the case of this clonotype: A junction boundary mismatches the germline segment, possibly from a read error. J is TRBJ1-4 and V is TRBV11-2, with TRBD1 identical over 9 bases. Germline V CDR1 and CDR2: SGHAT, FQNNGV. This CDR3 spans 16 amino acids. The CDR3 nucleotides read TGTGTCAGCAGCTTAGGTAGGACAGGGGAGTTTGAAAAACTGTTTTTT. Its translation is CVSSLGRTGEFEKLFF.

Concerning this clonotype itself: Its ends do not fully match the called genes, so a read error is possible. The chain links TRBV29-1 to TRBJ2-7; D may be TRBD2 (6 bases). The germline V gene has CDR1 SQVTM and CDR2 ANQGSEA. The CDR3 has 12 residues. CDR3 nucleotides: TGCAGCGTTGACACGGGGAGGACCGAGCAGTACTTT. Residues: CSVDTGRTEQYF.